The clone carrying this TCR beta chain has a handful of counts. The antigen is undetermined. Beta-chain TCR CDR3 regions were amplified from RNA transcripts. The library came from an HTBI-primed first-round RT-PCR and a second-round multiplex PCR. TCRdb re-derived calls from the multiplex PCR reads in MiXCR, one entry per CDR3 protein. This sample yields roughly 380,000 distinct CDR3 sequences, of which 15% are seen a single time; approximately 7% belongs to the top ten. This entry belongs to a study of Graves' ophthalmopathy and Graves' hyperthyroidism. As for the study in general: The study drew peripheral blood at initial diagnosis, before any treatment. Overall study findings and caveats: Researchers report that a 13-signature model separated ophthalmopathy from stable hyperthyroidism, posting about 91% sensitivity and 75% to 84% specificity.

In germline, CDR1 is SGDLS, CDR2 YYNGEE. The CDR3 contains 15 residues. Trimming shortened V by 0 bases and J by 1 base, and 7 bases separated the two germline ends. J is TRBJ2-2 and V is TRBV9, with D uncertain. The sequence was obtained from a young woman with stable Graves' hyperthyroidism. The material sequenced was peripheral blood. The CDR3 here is CASSVGSVNTGELFF. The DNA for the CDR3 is TGTGCCAGCAGCGTAGGTTCGGTGAACACCGGGGAGCTGTTTTTT.